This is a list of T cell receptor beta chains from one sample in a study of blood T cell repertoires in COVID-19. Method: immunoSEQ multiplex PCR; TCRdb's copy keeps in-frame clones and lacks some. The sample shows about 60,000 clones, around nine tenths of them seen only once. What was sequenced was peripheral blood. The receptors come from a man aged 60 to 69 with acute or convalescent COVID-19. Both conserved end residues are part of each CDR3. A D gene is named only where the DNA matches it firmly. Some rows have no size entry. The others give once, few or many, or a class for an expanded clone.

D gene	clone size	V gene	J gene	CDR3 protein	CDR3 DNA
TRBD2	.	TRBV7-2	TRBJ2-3	CASSWGTSVPDTQYF	TGTGCCAGCAGCTGGGGGACTAGCGTCCCAGATACGCAGTATTTT
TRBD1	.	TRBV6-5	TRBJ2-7	CASSYSGQSYEQYF	TGTGCCAGCAGTTACTCGGGACAGAGCTACGAGCAGTACTTC
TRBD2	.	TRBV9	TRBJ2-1	CASSENSGTSGRNEQFF	TGTGCCAGCAGCGAAAACTCCGGGACTAGCGGGAGAAATGAGCAGTTCTTC
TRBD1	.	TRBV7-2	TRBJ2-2	CASSTQGAQNTGELFF	TGTGCCAGCAGCACCCAGGGGGCTCAGAACACCGGGGAGCTGTTTTTT
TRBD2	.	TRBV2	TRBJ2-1	CASSVELAGSNEQFF	TGTGCCAGCAGTGTTGAGCTAGCGGGTTCCAATGAGCAGTTCTTC
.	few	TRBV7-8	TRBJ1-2	CASSLAQGWNYGYTF	TGTGCCAGCAGCTTAGCACAGGGATGGAACTATGGCTACACCTTC
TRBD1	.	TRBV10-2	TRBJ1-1	CASRDRAGTEAFF	TGCGCCAGCAGGGACAGGGCGGGCACTGAAGCTTTCTTT
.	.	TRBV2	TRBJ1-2	CASAGTANYGYTF	TGTGCCAGCGCGGGCACCGCTAACTATGGCTACACCTTC
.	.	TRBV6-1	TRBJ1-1	CASSEAGGNTEAFF	TGTGCCAGCAGTGAAGCAGGGGGGAACACTGAAGCTTTCTTT
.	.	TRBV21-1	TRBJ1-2	CASSKGRDRGNYGYTF	TGTGCCAGCAGCAAAGGGAGGGACAGGGGCAACTATGGCTACACCTTC
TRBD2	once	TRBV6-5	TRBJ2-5	CASSYGLAGAEKTQYF	TGTGCCAGCAGTTATGGATTAGCGGGAGCCGAAAAGACCCAGTACTTC
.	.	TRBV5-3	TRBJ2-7	CARSPEQGSSYEQYF	TGTGCCAGAAGCCCAGAGCAGGGAAGCTCCTACGAGCAGTACTTC
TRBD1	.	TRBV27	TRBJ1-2	CASSLKGQGGYGYTF	TGTGCCAGCAGTTTAAAGGGACAGGGTGGATATGGCTACACCTTC
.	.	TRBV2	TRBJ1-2	CASSEGRSNYGYTF	TGTGCCAGCAGTGAGGGCCGCTCCAACTATGGCTACACCTTC
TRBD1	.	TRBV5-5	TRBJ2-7	CASSLAGTGAHYEQYF	TGTGCCAGCAGCTTGGCCGGGACAGGGGCCCACTACGAGCAGTACTTC
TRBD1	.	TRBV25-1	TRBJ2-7	CASIRTGSWEQYF	TGTGCCAGCATTCGGACAGGGTCGTGGGAGCAGTACTTC
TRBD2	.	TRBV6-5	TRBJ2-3	CAISGGFIPDTQYF	TGTGCCATTTCGGGAGGGTTCATCCCAGATACGCAGTATTTT
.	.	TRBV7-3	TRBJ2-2	CASSLTRTGELFF	TGTGCCAGCAGCTTAACGAGAACCGGGGAGCTGTTTTTT
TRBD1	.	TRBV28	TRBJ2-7	CASSLPTRGPYEQYF	TGTGCCAGCAGTCTCCCGACAAGGGGGCCCTACGAGCAGTACTTC
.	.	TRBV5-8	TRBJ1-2	CASKKNGNYGYTF	TGTGCCAGCAAAAAGAACGGGAACTATGGCTACACCTTC
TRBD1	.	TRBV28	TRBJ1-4	CASSAPGGATNEKLFF	TGTGCCAGCAGTGCCCCAGGGGGCGCAACTAATGAAAAACTGTTTTTT
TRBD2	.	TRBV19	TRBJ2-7	CASRLRTSGSYEQYF	TGTGCCAGTAGGCTTCGGACTAGCGGTTCCTACGAGCAGTACTTC
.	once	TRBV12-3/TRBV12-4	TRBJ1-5	CASSFGDQPQHF	TGTGCCAGCAGTTTCGGAGATCAGCCCCAGCATTTT
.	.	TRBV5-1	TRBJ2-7	CASSLGLPYEQYF	TGCGCCAGCAGCTTGGGGCTTCCCTACGAGCAGTACTTC
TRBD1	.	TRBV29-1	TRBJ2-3	CSLRQGADTQYF	TGCAGCCTGAGACAGGGGGCAGATACGCAGTATTTT
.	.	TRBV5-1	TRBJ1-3	CASSLDGSSGNTIYF	TGCGCCAGCAGCTTGGACGGGAGCTCTGGAAACACCATATATTTT
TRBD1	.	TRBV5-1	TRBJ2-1	CASSLEGQSYNEQFF	TGCGCCAGCAGCTTGGAGGGACAGAGTTACAATGAGCAGTTCTTC
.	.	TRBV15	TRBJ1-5	CAITQGGNQPQHF	TGTGCCATTACACAGGGTGGGAATCAGCCCCAGCATTTT
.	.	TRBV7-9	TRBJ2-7	CASSGAGARAYEQYF	TGTGCCAGCAGCGGAGCAGGAGCGCGGGCTTACGAGCAGTACTTC
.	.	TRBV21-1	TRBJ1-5	CASSKGGQLSNQPQHF	TGTGCCAGCAGCAAAGGAGGACAGCTTAGCAATCAGCCCCAGCATTTT
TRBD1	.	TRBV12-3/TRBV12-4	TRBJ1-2	CASRRTGVSGYTF	TGTGCCAGCAGACGAACAGGGGTCTCTGGCTACACCTTC
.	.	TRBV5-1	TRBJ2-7	CASSLTGREQYF	TGCGCCAGCAGCTTGACAGGCCGCGAGCAGTACTTC
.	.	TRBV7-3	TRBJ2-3	CASSLGAGPSTDTQYF	TGTGCCAGCAGCTTAGGCGCGGGCCCCAGCACAGATACGCAGTATTTT
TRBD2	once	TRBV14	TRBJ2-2	CASSPLAGGNTGELFF	TGTGCCAGCAGCCCCCTAGCGGGAGGAAACACCGGGGAGCTGTTTTTT
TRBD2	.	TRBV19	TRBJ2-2	CASKARGTSENTGELFF	TGTGCCAGTAAGGCCCGTGGGACTAGCGAGAACACCGGGGAGCTGTTTTTT
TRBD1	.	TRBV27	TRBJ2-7	CASSLSGTGVDEQYF	TGTGCCAGCAGTTTATCGGGGACAGGGGTCGACGAGCAGTACTTC
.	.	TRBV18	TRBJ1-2	CASSPGLNYGYTF	TGTGCCAGCTCACCAGGCCTGAACTATGGCTACACCTTC
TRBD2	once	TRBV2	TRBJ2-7	CASTTSGGPYEQYF	TGTGCCAGCACGACTAGCGGAGGCCCCTACGAGCAGTACTTC
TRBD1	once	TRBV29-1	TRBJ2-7	CSVEGQTGYEQYF	TGCAGCGTTGAAGGCCAGACAGGGTACGAGCAGTACTTC
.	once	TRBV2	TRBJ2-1	CASTAEAYNEQFF	TGTGCCAGCACCGCGGAGGCCTACAATGAGCAGTTCTTC
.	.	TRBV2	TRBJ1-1	CASSEPGGTVAFF	TGTGCCAGCAGTGAACCCGGGGGGACGGTTGCTTTCTTT
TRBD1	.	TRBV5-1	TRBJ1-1	CASSRQGQGTEAFF	TGCGCCAGCAGCCGACAGGGACAGGGCACTGAAGCTTTCTTT
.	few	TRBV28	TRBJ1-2	CASSLPRLLNGYTF	TGTGCCAGCAGTTTACCCCGGTTGCTGAATGGCTACACCTTC
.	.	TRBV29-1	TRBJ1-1	CSVDDWNTEAFF	TGCAGCGTTGATGACTGGAACACTGAAGCTTTCTTT
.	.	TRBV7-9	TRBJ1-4	CASSLQGIEKLFF	TGTGCCAGCAGCCTTCAGGGTATTGAAAAACTGTTTTTT
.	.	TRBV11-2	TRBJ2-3	CASSPRTTASTDTQYF	TGTGCCAGCAGCCCAAGGACTACCGCTAGCACAGATACGCAGTATTTT
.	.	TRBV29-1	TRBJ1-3	CSVERGSGNTIYF	TGCAGCGTTGAAAGAGGCTCTGGAAACACCATATATTTT
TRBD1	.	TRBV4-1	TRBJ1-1	CASSQPTGVNTEAFF	TGCGCCAGCAGCCAACCAACAGGGGTGAACACTGAAGCTTTCTTT
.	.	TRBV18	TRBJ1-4	CASSRSANEKLFF	TGTGCCAGCTCACGATCAGCGAATGAAAAACTGTTTTTT
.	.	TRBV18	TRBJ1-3	CASSPGWPGGNTIYF	TGTGCCAGCTCACCAGGGTGGCCAGGTGGAAACACCATATATTTT
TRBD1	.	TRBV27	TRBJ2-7	CASSLSRGHLYEQYF	TGTGCCAGCAGTTTATCAAGGGGGCATCTCTACGAGCAGTACTTC
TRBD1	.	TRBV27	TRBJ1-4	CATKGAGWREKLFF	TGTGCCACCAAGGGGGCAGGGTGGCGGGAAAAACTGTTTTTT
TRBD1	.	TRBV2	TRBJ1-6	CASSLDRGTVSPLHF	TGTGCCAGCAGCTTGGACAGGGGCACGGTATCACCCCTCCACTTT
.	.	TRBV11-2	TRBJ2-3	CASSLDGTYTDTQYF	TGTGCCAGCAGCTTAGATGGGACTTACACAGATACGCAGTATTTT
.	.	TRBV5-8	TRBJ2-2	CASSRTLRTGELFF	TGTGCCAGCAGCCGGACACTACGAACCGGGGAGCTGTTTTTT